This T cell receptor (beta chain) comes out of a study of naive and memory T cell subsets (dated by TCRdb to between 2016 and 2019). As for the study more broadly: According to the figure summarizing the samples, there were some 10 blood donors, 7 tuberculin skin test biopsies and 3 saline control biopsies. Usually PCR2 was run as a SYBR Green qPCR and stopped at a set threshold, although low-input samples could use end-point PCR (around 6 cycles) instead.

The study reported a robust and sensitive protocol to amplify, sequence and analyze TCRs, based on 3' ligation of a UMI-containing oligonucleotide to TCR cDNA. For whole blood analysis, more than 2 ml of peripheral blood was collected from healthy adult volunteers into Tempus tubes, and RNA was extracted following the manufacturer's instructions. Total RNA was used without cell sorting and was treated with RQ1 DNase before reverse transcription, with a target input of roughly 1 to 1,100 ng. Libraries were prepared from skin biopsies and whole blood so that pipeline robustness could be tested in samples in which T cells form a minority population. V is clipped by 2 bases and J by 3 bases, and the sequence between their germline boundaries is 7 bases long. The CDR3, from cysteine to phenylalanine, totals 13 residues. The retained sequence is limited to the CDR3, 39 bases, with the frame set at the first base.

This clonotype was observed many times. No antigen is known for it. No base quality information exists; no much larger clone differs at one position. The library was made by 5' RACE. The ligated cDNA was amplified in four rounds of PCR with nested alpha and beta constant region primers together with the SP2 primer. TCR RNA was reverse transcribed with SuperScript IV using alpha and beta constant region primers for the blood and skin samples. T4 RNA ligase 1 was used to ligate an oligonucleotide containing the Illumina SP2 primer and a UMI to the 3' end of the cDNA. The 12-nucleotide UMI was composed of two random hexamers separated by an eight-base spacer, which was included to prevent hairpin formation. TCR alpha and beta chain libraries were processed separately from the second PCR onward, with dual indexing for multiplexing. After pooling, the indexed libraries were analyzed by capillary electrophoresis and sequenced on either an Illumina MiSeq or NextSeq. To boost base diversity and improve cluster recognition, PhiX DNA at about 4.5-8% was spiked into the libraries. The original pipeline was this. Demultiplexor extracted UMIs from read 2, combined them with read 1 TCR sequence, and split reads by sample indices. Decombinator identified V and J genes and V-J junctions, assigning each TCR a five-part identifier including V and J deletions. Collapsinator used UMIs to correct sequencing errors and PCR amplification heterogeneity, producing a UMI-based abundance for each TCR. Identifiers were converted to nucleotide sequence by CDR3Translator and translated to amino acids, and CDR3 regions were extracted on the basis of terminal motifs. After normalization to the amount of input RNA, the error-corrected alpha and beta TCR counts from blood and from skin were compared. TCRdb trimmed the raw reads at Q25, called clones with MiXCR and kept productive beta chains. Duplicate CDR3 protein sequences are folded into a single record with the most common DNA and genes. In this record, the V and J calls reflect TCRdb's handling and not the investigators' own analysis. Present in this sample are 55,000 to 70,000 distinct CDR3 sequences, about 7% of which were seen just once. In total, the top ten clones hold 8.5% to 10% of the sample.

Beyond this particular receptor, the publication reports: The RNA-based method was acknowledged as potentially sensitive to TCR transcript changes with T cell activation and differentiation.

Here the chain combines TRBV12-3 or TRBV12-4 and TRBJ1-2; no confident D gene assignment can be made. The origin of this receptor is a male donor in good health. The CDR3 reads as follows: CASSLRGDYGYTF. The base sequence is TGTGCCAGCAGTTTACGAGGCGACTATGGCTACACCTTC.